The 30 T cell receptor beta chains in this list originate from one sample, sequenced in a study of blood T cells in healthy people across ages. Sample-barcoded 5' priming and a J-beta primer mix drove a second PCR of about 6 to 12 cycles. TCRdb re-analysed the 5' RACE reads in MiXCR, keeping a single row per CDR3 protein. The sample shows 730,000 or so distinct CDR3 sequences, around 38% of them seen only once. Material: blood. The receptors stem from a man older than 75 in good health.

The rearrangement links TRBV6-2 or TRBV6-3 to TRBJ2-5; a possible D gene is TRBD2 (6 bases). Trimming shortened V by 2 bases and J by 5 bases, and 15 bases separated the two germline ends. From germline, CDR1 is MNHEY and CDR2 SVGEGT. This CDR3 spans 15 amino acids. DNA for the CDR3: TGTGCCAGCAGTTACCGGGACTTTGGCGGGGAGACCCAGTACTTC. Translated, it gives CASSYRDFGGETQYF.

This clonotype was counted ten times or more. The chain employs TRBV20-1 and TRBJ1-1; D call uncertain. Trimming shortened V by 4 bases and J by 3 bases, and 12 bases separated the two germline ends. The germline gives CDR1 DFQATT, CDR2 SNEGSKA (reference sequence). The CDR3 spans 13 residues. The CDR3 coding sequence is TGCAGTGCTACCTCCGACGGGGACACTGAAGCTTTCTTT. This encodes CSATSDGDTEAFF.

At least ten counts were recorded for this clonotype. The chain combines TRBV7-2 with TRBJ2-3; unclear D gene. Per germline, CDR1 SGHTA and CDR2 FQGNSA. This CDR3 is 12 amino acids long. Trimming pared 5 bases from V and 4 bases from J, leaving 7 bases between. The CDR3 sequence: CASSPYADTQYF. The CDR3 region has the DNA TGTGCCAGCAGCCCCTACGCAGATACGCAGTATTTT.

There are a few counts of this clonotype. This chain links TRBV6-1 with TRBJ2-1; D tentatively reads TRBD1 or TRBD2 (6 bases each). This CDR3 spans 15 amino acids. Germline V gives CDR1 MNHNS, CDR2 SASEGT. Trimming took off 8 bases at V and 7 bases at J, with 21 bases between the two ends. The CDR3 here is CASYWTGGLTNEQFF. Written as DNA, the CDR3 is TGTGCCAGCTACTGGACCGGGGGCCTGACTAATGAGCAGTTCTTC.

V is TRBV7-9 and J is TRBJ2-3; D perhaps matches TRBD2 (8 bases). Germline assignment: CDR1 SEHNR and CDR2 FQNEAQ (reference sequence). This CDR3 is 14 amino acids long. V was pared by 6 bases and J by 4 bases, with 14 bases between. CDR3 in DNA: TGTGCCAGCAGACCCGGGAGGGGGCCAGATACGCAGTATTTT. It specifies CASRPGRGPDTQYF.

This clonotype showed up many times. The chain employs TRBV30 and TRBJ1-2; a possible D gene is TRBD1 (6 bases). Trimming removed 6 bases from V and 2 bases from J, with 13 bases in between. CDR1 is GTSNPN and CDR2 is SVGIG in the germline V gene (reference sequence). This CDR3 is 13 amino acids long. CDR3 protein: CACASDRNYGYTF. For the CDR3, the DNA is TGTGCCTGTGCGTCCGACAGGAACTATGGCTACACCTTC.

Concerning this clonotype itself: A much more abundant neighbour one base away suggests this may be a read error. The genes are TRBV5-5 and TRBJ2-4, with D unclear. The J call may be incorrect, as the DNA end agrees better with TRBJ2-7. This CDR3 is built from 14 residues. Per the germline V gene, CDR1 is SGHKS and CDR2 is YYEKEE (reference sequence). The CDR3 here is CASSLESTAYEQYF. The CDR3, as DNA: TGTGCCAGCAGCTTGGAGAGCACAGCCTACGAGCAGTACTTC.

The chain uses TRBV7-3 and TRBJ2-5; TRBD2 is a possible D gene (7 bases). V was shortened by 1 base and J by 4 bases, with 13 bases between the two germline ends. The CDR3 is 15 amino acids. Germline loops: CDR1 SGHTA, CDR2 FQGTGA. The CDR3, as DNA: TGTGCCAGCAGCTTAAGCGGGGGCCCAGTAGAGACCCAGTACTTC. Its translation is CASSLSGGPVETQYF.

CDR3 amino acids: CASSLPLAGASGANVLTF. DNA of the CDR3: TGCGCCAGCAGCTTGCCACTAGCGGGGGCCTCTGGGGCCAACGTCCTGACTTTC. The chain employs TRBV5-1 and TRBJ2-6, with 11 nucleotides matching TRBD2. CDR3 length: 18 residues. Unmatched junction bases numbered 3, after V lost 1 base and J lost 0 bases. Germline V gene lookup returns CDR1 SGHRS and CDR2 YFSETQ.

The table lists this clonotype with a few counts. The rearrangement uses TRBV10-3 and TRBJ2-3; D not resolved. Trimming shortened V by 2 bases and J by 3 bases, and 12 bases separated the two germline ends. The CDR3 consists of 15 residues. Germline lookup yields CDR1 ENHRY and CDR2 SYGVKD. The CDR3 sequence is CAISEGQVGTDTQYF. CDR3 DNA: TGTGCCATCAGTGAGGGGCAGGTGGGAACAGATACGCAGTATTTT.

This CDR3 is CASSAGTTQYF. For the CDR3, the DNA is TGTGCCAGCAGTGCAGGGACTACGCAGTATTTT. V gene TRBV2 combines with J gene TRBJ2-3; D assignment may be TRBD1 or TRBD2 (5 bases each). CDR3 size: 11 residues. Germline-derived CDR1 and CDR2 are SNHLY and FYNNEI. V shed 4 bases and J shed 8 bases, with 7 bases lying between them. Based on the CDR3 plus reference TRBV2 and TRBJ2-3, the full variable domain is EPEVTQTPSHQVTQMGQEVILRCVPISNHLYFYWYRQILGQKVEFLVSFYNNEISEKSEIFDDQFSVERPDGSNFTLKIRSTKLEDSAMYFCASSAGTTQYFGPGTRLTVL.

This clonotype was recorded a few times. The chain employs TRBV5-1 and TRBJ2-7; D gene uncertain. V shed 0 bases and J shed 2 bases, with 12 bases lying between them. Germline V gives CDR1 SGHRS, CDR2 YFSETQ. This CDR3 is built from 15 residues. As DNA, the CDR3 is TGCGCCAGCAGCTTGGGTTCGGCGTCAGCCTACGAGCAGTACTTC. Translating it yields CASSLGSASAYEQYF.

This chain links TRBV18 with TRBJ1-1, with D perhaps matching TRBD1 (5 bases). V shed 1 base and J shed 2 bases, with 11 bases lying between them. In germline, CDR1 is KGHSH, CDR2 LQKENI. There are 15 residues in the CDR3. CDR3 DNA: TGTGCCAGCTCACCACGGTCTCAGGGCAACACTGAAGCTTTCTTT. This encodes CASSPRSQGNTEAFF.

The V call is TRBV4-1, the J call TRBJ2-2, with 9 bases matching TRBD2. The junction had 10 bases not matched to a gene; V was cut back by 0 bases and J by 5 bases. CDR1 MGHRA and CDR2 YSYEKL come from the germline V gene. The CDR3 runs 18 residues. CDR3 nucleotide sequence: TGCGCCAGCAGCCAAGATCTGGCTAGCGGGGATCAAACCGGGGAGCTGTTTTTT. As protein: CASSQDLASGDQTGELFF.

The chain uses TRBV12-3 or TRBV12-4 and TRBJ1-2; 7 nucleotides line up with TRBD1. The V segment lost 7 bases and the J segment 9 bases; nucleotides outside the gene matches: 26. There are 18 residues in the CDR3. CDR3 sequence: CASTNKKLGDRVFSSYTF. In DNA form, the CDR3 reads TGTGCCAGCACCAATAAAAAACTAGGAGACAGGGTCTTCTCTAGCTACACCTTC.

This clonotype was detected once. This may be a read error: a much more frequent sequence differs by one nucleotide. The chain carries TRBV11-1 and TRBJ2-4; no clear D. TRBJ2-7 explains the end of the DNA better; the J call may be wrong. CDR1 is SGHAT, CDR2 FQDESV, per germline (reference sequence). The CDR3 extends over 14 amino acids. The CDR3 DNA reads as TGTGCCAGCAGCAATGGGAAGGGCCCCTACGAGCAGTACTTC. It is translated as CASSNGKGPYEQYF.

Written as DNA, the CDR3 is TGTGCCATAGAAACCCGGGGGGAGCAGTTCTTC. The encoded protein is CAIETRGEQFF. The V call is TRBV10-3, the J call TRBJ2-1; D is possibly TRBD2 (6 bases). The ends were cut back, 9 bases at V and 10 bases at J, with 13 bases in the middle. Germline values: CDR1 ENHRY, CDR2 SYGVKD. The CDR3 has 11 amino acids.

CDR3 sequence (DNA): TGCAGCGTTGCCCCAACAGGAGGAAACACCATATATTTT. This gives the protein CSVAPTGGNTIYF. The chain recombines TRBV29-1 with TRBJ1-3; D possibly corresponds to TRBD1 (5 bases). Trimming took off 4 bases at V and 4 bases at J, with 11 bases between the two ends. CDR3 length equals 13 residues. Germline V gene data show CDR1 as SQVTM and CDR2 as ANQGSEA.

The chain has TRBV7-9 and TRBJ1-6; 7 nucleotides align to TRBD1. The CDR3 consists of 15 residues. Trimming at V came to 6 bases and at J to 7 bases, leaving 9 bases not matched to a gene. The germline V gene encodes CDR1 SEHNR and CDR2 FQNEAQ (reference sequence). The CDR3 DNA follows: TGTGCCAGCAGTATTGGGACAGCACCGAATTCACCCCTCCACTTT. Its translation is CASSIGTAPNSPLHF.

The DNA of the CDR3 is TGCGCCAGCAGCCTCCTAGACCTTACAAGCAATGAGCAGTTCTTC. Protein sequence: CASSLLDLTSNEQFF. This chain joins TRBV4-1 and TRBJ2-1; no clear D gene. Germline CDR1 and CDR2: MGHRA and YSYEKL. V was trimmed by 4 bases and J by 6 bases, leaving 16 bases between them. CDR3 size: 15 residues.

The chain has TRBV10-1 and TRBJ2-7, with D perhaps matching TRBD1 (6 bases). Germline V gives CDR1 WNHNN, CDR2 SYGVQD (reference sequence). The CDR3 length is 14 residues. V shed 8 bases and J shed 2 bases, with 16 bases lying between them. The CDR3 DNA follows: TGCGCCAGCGGAGAACAGGGACGGGCCTACGAGCAGTACTTC. This codes for CASGEQGRAYEQYF.

The chain is built from TRBV20-1 and TRBJ1-5; D is uncertain. Trimming shortened V by 5 bases and J by 0 bases, and 11 bases separated the two germline ends. Per germline, CDR1 DFQATT and CDR2 SNEGSKA (reference sequence). The CDR3 length is 14 residues. This CDR3 is CSAPRRSSNQPQHF. The CDR3 DNA reads TGCAGTGCTCCCAGGAGGTCTAGCAATCAGCCCCAGCATTTT.

In its sample, this clonotype was seen once. The rearrangement links TRBV30 to TRBJ1-4, with TRBD1 identical over 7 bases. Germline lookup yields CDR1 GTSNPN and CDR2 SVGIG (reference sequence). The CDR3 spans 14 residues. V shed 2 bases, J shed 4 bases, and the junction held 4 bases outside the gene matches. This chain's CDR3 is CAWSLQGGNEKLFF. The CDR3 nucleotides are TGTGCCTGGAGTCTCCAGGGGGGTAATGAAAAACTGTTTTTT.

This chain connects TRBV7-2 to TRBJ2-3, with TRBD2 identical over 11 bases. Germline V lookup: CDR1 SGHTA, CDR2 FQGNSA. The CDR3 has 16 residues. Unmatched junction bases numbered 12, after V lost 5 bases and J lost 8 bases. CDR3 in DNA: TGTGCCAGCAGCACCGGGACTAGCGGACCTCAAGGTACGCAGTATTTT. This encodes CASSTGTSGPQGTQYF. The variable domain in full, completed from reference TRBV7-2 and TRBJ2-3, reads GAGVSQSPSNKVTEKGKDVELRCDPISGHTALYWYRQSLGQGLEFLIYFQGNSAPDKSGLPSDRFSAERTGGSVSTLTIQRTQQEDSAVYLCASSTGTSGPQGTQYFGPGTRLTVL.

This clonotype was seen a few times. The chain uses TRBV9 and TRBJ1-2; a weak D match, TRBD1 (6 bases). CDR1 is SGDLS and CDR2 is YYNGEE in the germline V gene. V lost 5 bases and J lost 8, with 16 bases in between. The CDR3 contains 13 residues. The CDR3: CASRSSGGGGYTF. The CDR3, as DNA: TGTGCCAGCAGATCCTCGGGGGGCGGCGGCTACACCTTC.

Worth noting for this clonotype: The junction and the germline gene differ at one end; a read error may be behind it. The chain employs TRBV15 and TRBJ2-4; 9 nucleotides agree with TRBD2. CDR3 size: 22 residues. The germline gives CDR1 LNHNV, CDR2 YYDKDF (reference sequence). CDR3 bases: TGTGCCAGCAGCCTGGGAGTGGGGTCCACCTCCTTAGTTAGCGGGGGCTACAATGAGCAGTACTTC. Its translation: CASSLGVGSTSLVSGGYNEQYF.

The chain joins TRBV29-1 to TRBJ2-5; 12 nucleotides align to TRBD2. CDR1 SQVTM and CDR2 ANQGSEA come from the germline V gene. The ends lost 8 bases at V and 13 bases at J; junction bases unmatched: 8. The CDR3 length is 11 residues. The DNA for the CDR3 is TGCAGCACCACTAGCGGGGGGTTTAGGTACTTC. This translates into CSTTSGGFRYF. The full variable domain, with the rest looked up from reference TRBV29-1 and TRBJ2-5, is SAVISQKPSRDICQRGTSLTIQCQVDSQVTMMFWYRQQPGQSLTLIATANQGSEATYESGFVIDKFPISRPNLTFSTLTVSNMSPEDSSIYLCSTTSGGFRYFGPGTRLLVL.

This clonotype was observed a handful of times. The J gene is TRBJ1-1, the V gene TRBV6-1; 7 bases line up with TRBD1. The germline gives CDR1 MNHNS, CDR2 SASEGT. The CDR3 spans 13 residues. With 4 bases clipped from V and 5 bases from J, the junction kept 4 bases outside the gene matches. In DNA, the CDR3 is TGTGCCAGCAGTGTGGCAGGGGGTACTGAAGCTTTCTTT. This translates into CASSVAGGTEAFF.

The chain's CDR3 is CASNGGASNYGYTF. The CDR3 coding sequence is TGTGCCAGCAACGGGGGAGCCTCTAACTATGGCTACACCTTC. This rearrangement joins TRBV7-9 to TRBJ1-2; D might be TRBD1 (5 bases). Germline-derived CDR1 and CDR2 are SEHNR and FQNEAQ (reference sequence). Deletions cut 7 bases from V and 0 bases from J, with 12 bases between. The CDR3 has 14 amino acids.

This clonotype was detected only a few times. The J gene is TRBJ1-1, the V gene TRBV28; maybe TRBD1 (5 bases). The CDR3 totals 14 residues. With 2 bases removed from V and 5 bases from J, the gap between germline ends came to 12 bases. Germline lookup yields CDR1 MDHEN and CDR2 SYDVKM. The CDR3 region has the DNA TGTGCCAGCAGTTTAGTTCAGGAGGGGACTGAAGCTTTCTTT. Translation gives CASSLVQEGTEAFF.